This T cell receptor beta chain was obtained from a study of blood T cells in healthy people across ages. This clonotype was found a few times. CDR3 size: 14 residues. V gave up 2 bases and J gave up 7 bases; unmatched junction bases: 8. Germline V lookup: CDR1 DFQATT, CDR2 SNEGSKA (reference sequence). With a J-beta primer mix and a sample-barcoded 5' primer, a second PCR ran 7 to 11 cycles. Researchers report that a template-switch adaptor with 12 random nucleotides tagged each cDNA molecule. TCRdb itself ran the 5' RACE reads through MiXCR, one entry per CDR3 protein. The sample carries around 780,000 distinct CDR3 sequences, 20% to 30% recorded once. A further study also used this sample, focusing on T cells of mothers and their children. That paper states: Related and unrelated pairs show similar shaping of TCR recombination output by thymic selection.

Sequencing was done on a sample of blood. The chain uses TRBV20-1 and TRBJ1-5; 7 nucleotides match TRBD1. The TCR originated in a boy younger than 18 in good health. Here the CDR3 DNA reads TGCAGTGCTAGACCCGACAGGGAAAAGCAGCCCCAGCATTTT. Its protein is CSARPDREKQPQHF.